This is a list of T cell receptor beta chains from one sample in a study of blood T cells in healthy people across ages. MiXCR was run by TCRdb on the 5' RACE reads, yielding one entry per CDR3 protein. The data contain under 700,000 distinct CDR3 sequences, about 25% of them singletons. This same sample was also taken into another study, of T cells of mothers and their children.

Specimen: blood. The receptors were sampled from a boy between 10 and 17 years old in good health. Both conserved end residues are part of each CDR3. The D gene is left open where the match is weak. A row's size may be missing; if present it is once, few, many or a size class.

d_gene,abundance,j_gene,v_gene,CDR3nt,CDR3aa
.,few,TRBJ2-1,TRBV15,TGTGCCACCAGCAGAGATTTCAATGAGCAGTTCTTC,CATSRDFNEQFF
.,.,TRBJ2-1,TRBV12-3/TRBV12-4,TGTGCCAGCAGTTTCAAACGTCTAGGAATTTCGTCCAATGAGCAGTTCTTC,CASSFKRLGISSNEQFF
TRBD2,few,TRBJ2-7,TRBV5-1,TGCGCCAGCAGCCGACCACCTAGCGGGGGGCTAACGGGCTACGAGCAGTACTTC,CASSRPPSGGLTGYEQYF
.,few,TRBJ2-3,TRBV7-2,TGTGCCAGCAGCTTTAGCTACAGTAGCACAGATACGCAGTATTTT,CASSFSYSSTDTQYF
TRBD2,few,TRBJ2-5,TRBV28,TGTGCCAGCAGTTTAACTAGCGGGGGGTCGGTCTGGGAGCAGTACTTC,CASSLTSGGSVWEQYF
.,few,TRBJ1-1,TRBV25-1,TGTGCCAGCAGTGAAAGGGAGGTCGCTGAAGCTTTCTTT,CASSEREVAEAFF
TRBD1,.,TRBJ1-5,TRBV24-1,TGTGCCACCAGTGAGTCGGGACAGGGGGGGAATCAGCCCCAGCATTTT,CATSESGQGGNQPQHF
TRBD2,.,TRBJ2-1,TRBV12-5,TGTGCTAGTGGTTTGGAGGCGGGAGTCGGTGAGCAGTTCTTC,CASGLEAGVGEQFF
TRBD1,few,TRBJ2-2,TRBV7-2,TGTGCCAGCAGCTTTGGGACAGGGGGGAACACCGGGGAGCTGTTTTTT,CASSFGTGGNTGELFF
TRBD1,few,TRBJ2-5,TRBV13,TGTGCCAGCAGCTCTCGCAGGGGGGAGACCCAGTACTTC,CASSSRRGETQYF
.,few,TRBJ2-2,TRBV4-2,TGTGCCAGCAGCCAAACACGGAACACCGGGGAGCTGTTTTTT,CASSQTRNTGELFF
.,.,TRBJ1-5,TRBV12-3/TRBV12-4,TGTGCCAGCAGGCCCCTCGGAAGCAATCAGCCCCAGCATTTT,CASRPLGSNQPQHF
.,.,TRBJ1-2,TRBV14,TGTGCCAGCAGGGGGGGGCCCTATGGCTACACCTTC,CASRGGPYGYTF
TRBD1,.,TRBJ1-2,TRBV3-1,TGTGCCAGCAGCCAAGATCTTTCCGGGGGGACAGGGGTTACGCCGGGACCTGGCTACACCTTC,CASSQDLSGGTGVTPGPGYTF
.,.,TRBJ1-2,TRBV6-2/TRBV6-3,TGTGCCAGCAGGACCGGGGACATTAACTATGGCTACACCTTC,CASRTGDINYGYTF
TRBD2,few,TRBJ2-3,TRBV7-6,TGTGCCAGCAGCCGGGTTAGCGGGAGGGCTGAAGATACGCAGTATTTT,CASSRVSGRAEDTQYF
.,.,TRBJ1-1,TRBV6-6,TGTGCCAGCAGGGGGGAAGAATTCACTGAAGCTTTCTTT,CASRGEEFTEAFF
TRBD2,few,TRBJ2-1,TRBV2,TGTGCCAGCAGTGTCCAGCGGGGGGGTAGTAATGAGCAGTTCTTC,CASSVQRGGSNEQFF
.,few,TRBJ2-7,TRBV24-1,TGTGCCACCAGTGATTTATTTGAGGAGCAGTACTTC,CATSDLFEEQYF
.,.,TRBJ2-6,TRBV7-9,TGTGCCAGCAGCTTCAAAACTACTGGGGCCAACGTCCTGACTTTC,CASSFKTTGANVLTF
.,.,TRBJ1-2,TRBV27,TGTGCCAGCAGGGGATTCTGGGCAGGGAGTCTCTATGGCTACACCTTC,CASRGFWAGSLYGYTF
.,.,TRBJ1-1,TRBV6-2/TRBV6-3,TGTGCCAGCACCCCGGCGGCAGGTCTTACTGAAGCTTTCTTT,CASTPAAGLTEAFF
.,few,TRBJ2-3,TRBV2,TGTGCCAGCAGTGAAGTGGGATGGACACTGAGCACAGATACGCAGTATTTT,CASSEVGWTLSTDTQYF
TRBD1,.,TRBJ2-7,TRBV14,TGTGCCAGCAGCGCCCGAGAGAGGGGGCCCCAGCAGTACTTC,CASSARERGPQQYF
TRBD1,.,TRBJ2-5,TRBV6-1,TGTGCCAGCAGGGGACAGGGAGGACAAGAGACCCAGTACTTC,CASRGQGGQETQYF
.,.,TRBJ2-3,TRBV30,TGTGCCTGGAGCCCCAGGGTCGGGGGCACAGATACGCAGTATTTT,CAWSPRVGGTDTQYF
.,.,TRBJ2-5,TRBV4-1,TGCGCCAGCAGCCAAGCGAGTACTGGAGGCGAGACCCAGTACTTC,CASSQASTGGETQYF
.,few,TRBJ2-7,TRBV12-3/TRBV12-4,TGTGCCAGCAGTTTACTAGGGGGTCCCTACGAGCAGTACTTC,CASSLLGGPYEQYF
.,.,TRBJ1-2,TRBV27,TGTGCCAGCAGTTTACTCGGGGGGGGACCAAATGGCTACACCTTC,CASSLLGGGPNGYTF
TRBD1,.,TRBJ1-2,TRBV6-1,TGTGCCAGCTTCGGGGACAGCTCCTATGGCTACACCTTC,CASFGDSSYGYTF
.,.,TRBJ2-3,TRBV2,TGTGCCAGCAGCCGACGAGCGGCCTCCACAGATACGCAGTATTTT,CASSRRAASTDTQYF
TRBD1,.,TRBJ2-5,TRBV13,TGTGCCAGCAGCAAACAACGGACAGGGGGTCGAGAGACCCAGTACTTC,CASSKQRTGGRETQYF
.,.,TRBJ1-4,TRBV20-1,TGCAGTGCTAGAGCGCAGACTAATGAAAAACTGTTTTTT,CSARAQTNEKLFF
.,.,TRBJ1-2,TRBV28,TGTGCCAGCAGTCCCGGGCCTAAAGGCTACACCTTC,CASSPGPKGYTF
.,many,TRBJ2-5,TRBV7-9,TGTGCCAGCAGCCCAAAACGAGTGGAGACCCAGTACTTC,CASSPKRVETQYF
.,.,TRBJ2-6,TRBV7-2,TGTGCCAGCAGCTTAGTTGCGGGCTCTGGGGCCAACGTCCTGACTTTC,CASSLVAGSGANVLTF
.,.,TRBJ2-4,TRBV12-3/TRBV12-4,TGTGCCAGCAGTTTAGGGATCGGAGATCTAGCCAAAAACATTCAGTACTTC,CASSLGIGDLAKNIQYF
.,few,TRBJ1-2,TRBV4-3,TGCGCCAGCAGCCAAGACAGAATCCATGGCTACACCTTC,CASSQDRIHGYTF
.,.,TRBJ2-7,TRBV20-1,TGCAGTGCTACCAGGGATGAATCCTACGAGCAGTACTTC,CSATRDESYEQYF
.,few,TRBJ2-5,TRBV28,TGTGCCAGCAGTCGACCGAAGGGGAGGGAGACCCAGTACTTC,CASSRPKGRETQYF